This T cell receptor beta chain was found in a study of T cell responses to AZD1222 COVID-19 vaccine. Findings and limits, study-wide: Samples come after the peak T cell response, not at day 14.

Using immunoSEQ multiplex PCR, the repertoire was profiled, and TCRdb retains in-frame clones only, with some absent. The sample yields some 120,000 clones, 80% to 90% seen once. In regard to this clone: Its antigen is as yet unknown.

This CDR3 has 15 amino acids. V lost 2 bases to trimming and J lost 2 bases, with 13 bases between them. Germline loops: CDR1 SGDLS, CDR2 YYNGEE. The specimen was peripheral blood, collected on day 0 of AZD1222 vaccination. The genes are TRBV9 and TRBJ1-1; the D is unclear. This TCR derives from an adult in good health. The CDR3 loop reads CASSVNTGINTEAFF. CDR3 DNA: TGTGCCAGCAGCGTGAATACCGGGATCAACACTGAAGCTTTCTTT.